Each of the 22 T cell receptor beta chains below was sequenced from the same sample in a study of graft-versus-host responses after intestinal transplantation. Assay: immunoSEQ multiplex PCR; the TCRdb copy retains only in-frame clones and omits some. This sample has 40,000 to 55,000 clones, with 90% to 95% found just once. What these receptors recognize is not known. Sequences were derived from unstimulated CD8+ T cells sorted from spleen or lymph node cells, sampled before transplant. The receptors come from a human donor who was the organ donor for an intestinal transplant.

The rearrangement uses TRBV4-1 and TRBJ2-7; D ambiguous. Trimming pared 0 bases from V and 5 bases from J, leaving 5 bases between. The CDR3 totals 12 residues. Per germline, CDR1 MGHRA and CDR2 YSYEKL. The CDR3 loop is CASSQEGDEQYF. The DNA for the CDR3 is TGCGCCAGCAGCCAAGAAGGCGACGAGCAGTACTTC.

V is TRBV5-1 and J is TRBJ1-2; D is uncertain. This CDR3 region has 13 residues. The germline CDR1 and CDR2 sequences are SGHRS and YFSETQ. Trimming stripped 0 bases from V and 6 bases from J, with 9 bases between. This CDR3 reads CASSLDQRDGYTF. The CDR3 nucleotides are TGCGCCAGCAGCTTGGACCAGAGGGATGGCTACACCTTC. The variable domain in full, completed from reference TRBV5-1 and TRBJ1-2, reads KAGVTQTPRYLIKTRGQQVTLSCSPISGHRSVSWYQQTPGQGLQFLFEYFSETQRNKGNFPGRFSGRQFSNSRSEMNVSTLELGDSALYLCASSLDQRDGYTFGSGTRLTVV.

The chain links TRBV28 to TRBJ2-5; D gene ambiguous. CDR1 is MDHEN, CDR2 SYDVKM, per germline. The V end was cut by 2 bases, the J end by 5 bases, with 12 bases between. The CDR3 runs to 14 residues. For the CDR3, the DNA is TGTGCCAGCAGTTTAAGCCAGCCTGGGGAGACCCAGTACTTC. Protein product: CASSLSQPGETQYF.

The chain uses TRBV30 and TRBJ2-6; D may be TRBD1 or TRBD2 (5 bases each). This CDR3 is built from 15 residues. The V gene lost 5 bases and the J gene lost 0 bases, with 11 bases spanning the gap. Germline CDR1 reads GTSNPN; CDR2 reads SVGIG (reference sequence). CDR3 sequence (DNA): TGTGCCTGGGAGGGGTTTACCTCTGGGGCCAACGTCCTGACTTTC. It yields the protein CAWEGFTSGANVLTF.

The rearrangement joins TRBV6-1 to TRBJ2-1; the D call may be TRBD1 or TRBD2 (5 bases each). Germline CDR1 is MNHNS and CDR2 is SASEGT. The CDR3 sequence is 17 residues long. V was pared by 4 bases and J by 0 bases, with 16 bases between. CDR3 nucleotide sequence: TGTGCCAGCAGTGTATCCAGGGAGCAATACTCCTACAATGAGCAGTTCTTC. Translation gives CASSVSREQYSYNEQFF.

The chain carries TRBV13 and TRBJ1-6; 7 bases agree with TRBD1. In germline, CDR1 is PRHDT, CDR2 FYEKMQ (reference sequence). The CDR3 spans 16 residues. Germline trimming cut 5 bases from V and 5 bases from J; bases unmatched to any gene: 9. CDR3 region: CASSQQGTVDNSPLHF. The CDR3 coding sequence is TGTGCCAGCAGCCAACAGGGGACGGTGGATAATTCACCCCTCCACTTT.

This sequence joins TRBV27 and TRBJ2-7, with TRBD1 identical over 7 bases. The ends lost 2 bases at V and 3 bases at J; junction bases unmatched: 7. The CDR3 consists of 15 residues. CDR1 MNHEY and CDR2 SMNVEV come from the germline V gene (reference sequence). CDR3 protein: CASSLIVGGGYEQYF. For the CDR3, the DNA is TGTGCCAGCAGTTTAATCGTAGGGGGCGGCTACGAGCAGTACTTC.

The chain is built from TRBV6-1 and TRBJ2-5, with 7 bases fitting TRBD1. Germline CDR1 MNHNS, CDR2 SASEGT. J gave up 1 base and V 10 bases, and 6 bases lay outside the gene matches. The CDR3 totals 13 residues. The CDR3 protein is CATLGQPQETQYF. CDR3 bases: TGTGCCACTCTGGGACAGCCCCAAGAGACCCAGTACTTC.

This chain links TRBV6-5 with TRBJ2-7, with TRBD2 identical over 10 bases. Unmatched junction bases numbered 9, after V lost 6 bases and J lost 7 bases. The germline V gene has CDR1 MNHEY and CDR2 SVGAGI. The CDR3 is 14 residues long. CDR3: CASSPRLAGEEQYF. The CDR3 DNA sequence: TGTGCCAGCAGCCCCCGTCTAGCGGGGGAAGAGCAGTACTTC.

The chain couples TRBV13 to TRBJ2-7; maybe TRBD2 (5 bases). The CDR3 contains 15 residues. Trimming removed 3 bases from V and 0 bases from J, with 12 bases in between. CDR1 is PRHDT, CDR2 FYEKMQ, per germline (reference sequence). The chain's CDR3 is CASSLRAVSSYEQYF. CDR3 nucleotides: TGTGCCAGCAGCTTGCGGGCTGTGAGCTCCTACGAGCAGTACTTC. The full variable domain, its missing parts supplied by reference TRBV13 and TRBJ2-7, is AAGVIQSPRHLIKEKRETATLKCYPIPRHDTVYWYQQGPGQDPQFLISFYEKMQSDKGSIPDRFSAQQFSDYHSELNMSSLELGDSALYFCASSLRAVSSYEQYFGPGTRLTVT.

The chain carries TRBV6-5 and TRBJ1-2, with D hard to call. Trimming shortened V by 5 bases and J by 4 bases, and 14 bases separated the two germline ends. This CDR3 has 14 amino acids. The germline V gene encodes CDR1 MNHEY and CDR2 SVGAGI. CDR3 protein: CASSVQKGAYGYTF. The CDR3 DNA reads TGTGCCAGCAGTGTCCAAAAGGGCGCCTATGGCTACACCTTC.

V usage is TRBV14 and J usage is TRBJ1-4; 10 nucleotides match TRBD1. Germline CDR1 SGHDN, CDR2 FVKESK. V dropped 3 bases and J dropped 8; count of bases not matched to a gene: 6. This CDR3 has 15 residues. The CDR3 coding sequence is TGTGCCAGCAGCCATTTCGGGACAGGGGAGGAAAAACTGTTTTTT. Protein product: CASSHFGTGEEKLFF.

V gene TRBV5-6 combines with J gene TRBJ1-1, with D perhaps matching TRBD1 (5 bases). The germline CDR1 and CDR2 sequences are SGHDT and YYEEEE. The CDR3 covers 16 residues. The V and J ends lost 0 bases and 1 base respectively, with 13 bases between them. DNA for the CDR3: TGTGCCAGCAGCTTGGAACAGGATGAATGGAACACTGAAGCTTTCTTT. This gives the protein CASSLEQDEWNTEAFF.

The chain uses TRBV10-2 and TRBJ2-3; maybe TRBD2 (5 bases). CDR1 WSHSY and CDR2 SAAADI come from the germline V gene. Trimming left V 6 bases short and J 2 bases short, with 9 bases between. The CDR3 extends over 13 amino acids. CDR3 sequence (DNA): TGCGCCAGCAGAAGGGAGCCCACAGATACGCAGTATTTT. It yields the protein CASRREPTDTQYF.

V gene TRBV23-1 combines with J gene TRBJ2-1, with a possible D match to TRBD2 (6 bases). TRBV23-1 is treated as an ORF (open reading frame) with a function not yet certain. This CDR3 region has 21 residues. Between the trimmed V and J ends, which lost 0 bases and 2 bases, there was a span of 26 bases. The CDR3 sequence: CASSQSANVSGQRIPYNEQFF. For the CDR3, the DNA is TGCGCCAGCAGTCAATCGGCCAACGTTAGCGGCCAGAGAATTCCCTACAATGAGCAGTTCTTC.

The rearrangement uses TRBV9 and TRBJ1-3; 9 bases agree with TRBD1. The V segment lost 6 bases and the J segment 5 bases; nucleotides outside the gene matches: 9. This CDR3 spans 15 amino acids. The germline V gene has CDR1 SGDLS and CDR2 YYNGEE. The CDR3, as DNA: TGTGCCAGCACCCCCCCGGGACAGGGTCGAAACACCATATATTTT. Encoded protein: CASTPPGQGRNTIYF.

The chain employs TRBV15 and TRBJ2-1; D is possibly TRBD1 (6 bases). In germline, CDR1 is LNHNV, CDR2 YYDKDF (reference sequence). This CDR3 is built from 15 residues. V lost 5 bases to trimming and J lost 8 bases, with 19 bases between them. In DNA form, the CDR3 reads TGTGCCACCAGCTTTCGCCGGGACATAAGCGATGAGCAGTTCTTC. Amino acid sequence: CATSFRRDISDEQFF. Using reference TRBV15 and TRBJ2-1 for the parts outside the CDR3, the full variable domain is DAMVIQNPRYQVTQFGKPVTLSCSQTLNHNVMYWYQQKSSQAPKLLFHYYDKDFNNEADTPDNFQSRRPNTSFCFLDIRSPGLGDTAMYLCATSFRRDISDEQFFGPGTRLTVL.

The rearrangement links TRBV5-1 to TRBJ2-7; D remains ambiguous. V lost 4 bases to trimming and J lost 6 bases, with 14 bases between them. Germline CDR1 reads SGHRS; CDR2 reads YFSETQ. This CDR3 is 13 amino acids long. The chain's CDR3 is CASSPGTGFEQYF. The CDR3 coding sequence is TGCGCCAGCAGCCCAGGAACGGGTTTCGAGCAGTACTTC.

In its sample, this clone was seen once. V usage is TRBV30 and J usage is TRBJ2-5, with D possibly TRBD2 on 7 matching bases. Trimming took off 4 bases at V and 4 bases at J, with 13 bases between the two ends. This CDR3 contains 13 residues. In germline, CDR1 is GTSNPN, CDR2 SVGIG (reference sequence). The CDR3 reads CAWNRGASETQYF. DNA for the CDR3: TGTGCCTGGAATCGGGGGGCCTCAGAGACCCAGTACTTC.

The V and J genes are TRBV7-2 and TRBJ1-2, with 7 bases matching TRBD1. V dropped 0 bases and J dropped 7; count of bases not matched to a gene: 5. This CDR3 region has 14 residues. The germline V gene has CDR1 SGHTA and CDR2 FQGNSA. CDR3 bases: TGTGCCAGCAGCTTAGCTGAGACAGGGTCTGGCTACACCTTC. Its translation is CASSLAETGSGYTF.

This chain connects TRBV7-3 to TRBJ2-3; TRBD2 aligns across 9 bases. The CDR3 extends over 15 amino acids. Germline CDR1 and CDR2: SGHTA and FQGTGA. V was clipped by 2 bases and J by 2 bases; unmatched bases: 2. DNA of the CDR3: TGTGCCAGCAGCTTAGCGGGGGGGCCCACAGATACGCAGTATTTT. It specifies CASSLAGGPTDTQYF.

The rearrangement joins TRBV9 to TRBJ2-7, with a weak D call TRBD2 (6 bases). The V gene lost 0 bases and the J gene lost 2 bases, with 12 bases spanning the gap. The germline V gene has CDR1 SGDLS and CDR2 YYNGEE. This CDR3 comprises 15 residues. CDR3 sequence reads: CASSVGAGGTYEQYF. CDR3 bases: TGTGCCAGCAGCGTAGGGGCCGGGGGAACCTACGAGCAGTACTTC.